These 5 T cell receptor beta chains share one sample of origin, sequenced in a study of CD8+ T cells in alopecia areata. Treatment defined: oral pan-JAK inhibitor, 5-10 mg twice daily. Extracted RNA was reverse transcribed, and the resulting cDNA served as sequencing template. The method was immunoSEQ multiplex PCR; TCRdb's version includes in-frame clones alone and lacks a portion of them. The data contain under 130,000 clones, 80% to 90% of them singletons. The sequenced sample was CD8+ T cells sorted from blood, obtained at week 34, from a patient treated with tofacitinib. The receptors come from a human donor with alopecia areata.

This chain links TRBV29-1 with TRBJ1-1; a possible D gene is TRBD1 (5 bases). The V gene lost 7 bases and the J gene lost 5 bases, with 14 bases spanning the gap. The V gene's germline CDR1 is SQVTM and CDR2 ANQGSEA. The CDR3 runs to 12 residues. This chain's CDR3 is CSAPGVYTEAFF. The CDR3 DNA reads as TGCAGCGCCCCGGGGGTTTATACTGAAGCTTTCTTT.

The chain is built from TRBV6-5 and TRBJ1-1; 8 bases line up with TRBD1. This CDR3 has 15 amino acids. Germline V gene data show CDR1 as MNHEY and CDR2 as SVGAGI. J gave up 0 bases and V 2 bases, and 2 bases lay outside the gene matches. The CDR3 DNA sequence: TGTGCCAGCAGTTACGAGACAGGGGTGAACACTGAAGCTTTCTTT. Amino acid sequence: CASSYETGVNTEAFF.

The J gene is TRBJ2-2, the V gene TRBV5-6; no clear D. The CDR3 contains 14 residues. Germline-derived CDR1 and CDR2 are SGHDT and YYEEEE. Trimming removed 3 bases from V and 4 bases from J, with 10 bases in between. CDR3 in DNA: TGTGCCAGCAGCTGGGCCCCGGGCACCGGGGAGCTGTTTTTT. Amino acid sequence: CASSWAPGTGELFF.

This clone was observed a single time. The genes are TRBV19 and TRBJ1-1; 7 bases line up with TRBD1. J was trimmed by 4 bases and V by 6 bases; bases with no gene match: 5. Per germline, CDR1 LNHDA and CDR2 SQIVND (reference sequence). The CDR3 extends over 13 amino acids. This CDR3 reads CASRTGTVTEAFF. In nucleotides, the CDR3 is TGTGCCAGTAGAACCGGGACAGTCACTGAAGCTTTCTTT.

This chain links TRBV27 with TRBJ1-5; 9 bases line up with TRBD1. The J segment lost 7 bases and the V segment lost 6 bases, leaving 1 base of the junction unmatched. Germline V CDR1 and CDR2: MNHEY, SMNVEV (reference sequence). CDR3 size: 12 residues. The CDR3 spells CASRQGAQPQHF. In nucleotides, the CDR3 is TGTGCCAGCAGACAGGGGGCGCAGCCCCAGCATTTT.